This TCR beta chain originates from a study of shared clonotypes between healthy human individuals. This clone was picked up one time. Trimming removed 2 bases from V and 4 bases from J; junction bases left unmatched: 4. This CDR3 comprises 14 residues. In germline, CDR1 is ENHRY, CDR2 SYGVKD. The method was immunoSEQ multiplex PCR; TCRdb's version includes in-frame clones alone and lacks a portion of them. In the table there are around 2.1 million clones, 93% of which are singletons. CD8 cells regarded as naive lacked CD45RO, were positively chosen for CCR7, and omitted terminally differentiated effector memory CD45RA+ cells.

The receptor's source is a man in his late teens or twenties in good health. Some clones in this sample may be carry-over from other donors' samples. The chain has TRBV10-3 and TRBJ2-7; 8 positions agree with TRBD2. Specimen: naive CD8+ T cells from PBMCs. DNA for the CDR3: TGTGCCATCAGTGAGAGCGGGAGAGGATACGAGCAGTACTTC. This codes for CAISESGRGYEQYF.